This entry concerns a single T cell receptor (beta chain). Its antigen remains unidentified. Base qualities are missing; no much larger clone stands one base away. Memory CD4+ T cells were sorted ex vivo from peripheral blood of narcolepsy patients and healthy controls for TCR Vbeta sequencing. The germline V gene specifies MDHEN as CDR1 and SYDVKM as CDR2. Spanning cysteine to phenylalanine, the CDR3 consists of 17 amino acids. Just the 51-base CDR3 DNA is kept, in frame starting at base 1. V loses 5 bases of germline sequence and J loses 3 bases, and the interval between the two ends is 22 bases. The library was made by the immunoSEQ multiplex PCR assay. What TCRdb holds here is the immuneACCESS table cut down to in-frame rearrangements. Part of the clones is not present; checked against another copy, under half of the missing clones reflect an unresolved V gene, and the others are unexplained. The table for this sample lists around 27,000 clones; 82% of them were counted only once. The ten largest clones capture under 1.4% of the sample.

The data stem from a study of T cells in narcolepsy (dated by TCRdb to 2016 to 2019). With respect to the entire study: Healthy control donors were enrolled in the study alongside patients who had narcolepsy type 1 or type 2 (NT1, NT2). The study used TCR Vbeta sequencing to track clonotypes in blood and CSF while looking for autoreactive T cells in narcolepsy patients that target self-antigens of hypocretin neurons (hypocretin, TRIB2).

Overall study outcomes, separate from this receptor: According to the report, autoreactive clonotypes were detected serially in the blood of the same patients and of different patients, but not in healthy controls. No sequences matching autoreactive T cell clones were present in some of the blood memory CD4+ repertoires from patients and controls. Plots that compared CSF and blood CD4+ T cell clonotypes from the same patient highlighted HCRT-specific and TRIB2-specific autoreactive clonotypes. Numbers of sequenced blood memory CD4+ clonotypes were comparable, with averages of around 39,000 in patients and approximately 33,000 in controls.

This TCR was recovered from a human donor with narcolepsy. The specimen sequenced was CD45RA- memory CD4+ T cells from PBMCs. This sample's cell subset or site label indicates: memory T cells sorted ex vivo from peripheral blood. The sequence is built from TRBV28 and TRBJ1-1, with a weak D call of TRBD1 (6 bases match). The base sequence is TGTGCCAGCAGTCCTTGGGGGCCCAGGGCAGACGACACTGAAGCTTTCTTT. This codes for CASSPWGPRADDTEAFF.